This T cell receptor (beta chain) stems from a study of T cells expressing NK-cell markers. About this clonotype: Antigen unknown.

Researchers built TCR beta cDNA using 5'RACE template switching with UMIs. TCRdb reprocessed the 5' RACE reads, keeping one entry per CDR3 protein, no DNA. The specimen's table records 350,000 to 500,000 distinct CDR3 sequences. Regarding the study as a whole: Questions lingered over whether expanded NKG2C+ T cell clones were HCMV-specific. In a group of 5 to 7 donors, dominant NKG2C+ clonotypes represented about 1.0-7.5% of CD8+ T cells.

The CDR3 has 15 amino acids. In germline, CDR1 is SGDLS, CDR2 YYNGEE. The material sequenced was blood T cells: a sorted CD56 or NKG2C T cell subset, CD4+ or CD8+ T cells, or bulk PBMC T cells (not recorded which). The TCR sequence derives from a woman between 18 and 69 years old in good health. The J gene is TRBJ2-5, the V gene TRBV9; TCRdb's D call, TRBD1, is unchecked because there is no DNA. CDR3 amino acids: CASSGRDRVQETQYF.